This TCR beta chain was sequenced in a study of post-analysis software for immune sequencing data. Built from TCR beta cDNA, the libraries had unique molecular identifiers in them. One entry per CDR3 protein results from TCRdb running MiXCR on the PCR reads. Seen here are about 820,000 distinct CDR3 sequences, around 50% observed once, and the top ten hold approximately 4.5%. Study-level findings and limits: Patients had higher frequencies than controls of four to six TRBV segments, including TRBV5-6, TRBV5-1 and TRBV20-1.

On this clonotype: The antigen remains unidentified.

The CDR3 runs 12 residues. Trimming left V 0 bases short and J 3 bases short, with 6 bases between. CDR1 is DFQATT and CDR2 is SNEGSKA in the germline V gene (reference sequence). The genes are TRBV20-1 and TRBJ2-7; D remains unclear. This receptor was taken from a girl aged 5-17 years with multiple sclerosis. What was sequenced was blood. The CDR3 DNA reads as TGCAGTGCTAGAGAAAGTATCTACGAGCAGTACTTC. It codes for CSARESIYEQYF.